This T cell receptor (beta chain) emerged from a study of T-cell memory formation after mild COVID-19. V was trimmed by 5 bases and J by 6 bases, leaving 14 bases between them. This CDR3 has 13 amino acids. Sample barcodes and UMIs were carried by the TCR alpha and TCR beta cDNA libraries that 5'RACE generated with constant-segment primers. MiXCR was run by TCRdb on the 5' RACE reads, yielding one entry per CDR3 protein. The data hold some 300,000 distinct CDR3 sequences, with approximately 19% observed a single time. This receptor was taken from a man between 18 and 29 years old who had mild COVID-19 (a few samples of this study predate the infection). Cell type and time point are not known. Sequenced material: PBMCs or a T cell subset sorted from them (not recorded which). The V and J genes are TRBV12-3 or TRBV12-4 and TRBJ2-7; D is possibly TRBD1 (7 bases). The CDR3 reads CASSPRGVGEQYV. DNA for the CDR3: TGTGCCAGCAGTCCCAGGGGGGTGGGCGAGCAGTACGTC.